The present T cell receptor (beta chain) was sequenced within a study of identical twins. The study's findings and limits: Fewer insertions marked abundant cord blood beta clonotypes; young adult naive trended weakly, memory not at all. Monozygotic twin pairs showed more out-of-frame TCR alpha sharing than models estimated.

TCRdb re-analysed the 5' RACE reads in MiXCR, keeping a single row per CDR3 protein. Of 500,000 or so distinct CDR3 sequences listed, approximately 14% are singletons. The V end was cut by 0 bases, the J end by 7 bases, with 17 bases between. The CDR3 has 15 amino acids. Per germline, CDR1 SGHRS and CDR2 YFSETQ. Remarks on this clonotype: Its antigen is currently unknown.

This sample was shared with a second study, whose subject was yellow fever vaccine responses in identical twins.

This chain joins TRBV5-1 and TRBJ2-7, with D maybe TRBD1 (7 bases). Material for sequencing was CD4+ T cells sorted from blood. The clonotype was recovered from a woman between 18 and 29 years old in good health. The DNA of the CDR3 is TGCGCCAGCAGCTTGGCGACAACTCCAGGGGGGGAGCAGTACTTC. Encoded protein: CASSLATTPGGEQYF.